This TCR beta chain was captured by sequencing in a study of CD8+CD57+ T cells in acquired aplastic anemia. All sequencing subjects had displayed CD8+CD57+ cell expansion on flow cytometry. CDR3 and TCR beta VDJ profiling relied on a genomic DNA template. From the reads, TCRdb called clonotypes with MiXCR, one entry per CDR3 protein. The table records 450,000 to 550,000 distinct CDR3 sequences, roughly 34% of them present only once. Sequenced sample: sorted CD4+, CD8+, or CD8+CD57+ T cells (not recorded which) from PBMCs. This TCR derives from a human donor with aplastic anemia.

Here the CDR3 DNA reads TGTGCCAGCAGCTTGAGGACTAGCGGAGCGGGCCCCTACGAGCAGTACTTC. Its translation: CASSLRTSGAGPYEQYF. The chain is built from TRBV6-1 and TRBJ2-7; 10 nucleotides line up with TRBD2. The J segment lost 2 bases and the V segment lost 6 bases, leaving 13 bases of the junction unmatched. The CDR3 is made up of 17 amino acids. In germline, CDR1 is MNHNS, CDR2 SASEGT.